Shown below are 27 T cell receptor beta chains from a single sample sequenced in a study of identical twins. TCRdb redid the calling of the 5' RACE reads with MiXCR, one entry per CDR3 protein. The table includes approximately 280,000 distinct CDR3 sequences, about 8.1% detected once. The data also belong to a second study, concerning yellow fever vaccine responses in identical twins.

Specimen: memory (CD45RO+) T cells sorted from blood. The receptor set was obtained from a woman aged 18-35 years in good health.

In DNA, the CDR3 is TGTGCCAGCAGCTTACGGCCGGGACAGGGTCCCTACGAGCAGTACTTC. Protein product: CASSLRPGQGPYEQYF. This chain connects TRBV7-2 to TRBJ2-7; 9 nucleotides agree with TRBD1. V trimming: 2 bases; J trimming: 2 bases; junction bases outside the gene matches: 7. Germline V gene data show CDR1 as SGHTA and CDR2 as FQGNSA. The CDR3 runs 16 residues.

V usage is TRBV20-1 and J usage is TRBJ2-1, with 9 bases aligning to TRBD2. This CDR3 spans 12 amino acids. Germline-derived CDR1 and CDR2 are DFQATT and SNEGSKA (reference sequence). Unmatched junction bases numbered 8, after V lost 7 bases and J lost 10 bases. The CDR3 coding sequence is TGCAGTGTGGGCGGGGGGGAGTTGGAGCAGTTCTTC. As protein: CSVGGGELEQFF.

This clonotype appeared many times. This chain joins TRBV12-5 and TRBJ2-3; D not resolved. Germline V gene sequence: CDR1 LGHNT, CDR2 FRNRAP. The CDR3 runs to 11 residues. V shed 5 bases and J shed 2 bases, with 2 bases lying between them. CDR3: CASGNTDTQYF. In DNA, the CDR3 is TGTGCTAGTGGTAACACAGATACGCAGTATTTT.

The table lists this clonotype with many counts. This chain links TRBV9 with TRBJ1-6; the match to TRBD1 covers 7 bases. Losses at the gene ends were 4 bases for V and 8 bases for J; bases not matched to a gene: 6. Germline V lookup: CDR1 SGDLS, CDR2 YYNGEE. This CDR3 is built from 14 residues. CDR3 DNA sequence: TGTGCCAGCAGCACGGGACAGTTGGATTCACCCCTCCACTTT. Encoded protein: CASSTGQLDSPLHF.

The chain links TRBV10-1 to TRBJ2-7, with TRBD1 matching over 10 bases. Germline V CDR1 and CDR2: WNHNN, SYGVQD (reference sequence). This CDR3 spans 17 amino acids. V was clipped by 7 bases and J by 4 bases; unmatched bases: 16. The CDR3 loop is CASTERMGQGFRYEQYV. The CDR3 DNA reads as TGCGCCAGCACCGAGAGGATGGGACAGGGGTTTCGGTACGAGCAGTACGTC.

This clonotype has at least ten counts. The chain employs TRBV20-1 and TRBJ2-1; the match to TRBD2 covers 8 bases. After removal of 3 bases from V and 7 bases from J, the junction contained 8 bases not matched to a gene. The CDR3 spans 14 residues. Per germline, CDR1 DFQATT and CDR2 SNEGSKA (reference sequence). The CDR3 protein is CSARFGTSWNEQFF. CDR3 DNA sequence: TGCAGTGCTAGGTTCGGGACTAGTTGGAATGAGCAGTTCTTC.

At least ten counts were recorded for this clonotype. The genes are TRBV20-1 and TRBJ1-6; unclear D gene. This CDR3 is built from 12 residues. CDR1 and CDR2 from the germline V gene are DFQATT and SNEGSKA (reference sequence). Trimming took off 3 bases at V and 10 bases at J, with 10 bases between the two ends. In DNA, the CDR3 is TGCAGTGCTAGGGAGGGTAGATCACCCCTCCACTTT. Protein product: CSAREGRSPLHF.

This clonotype was detected only a few times. The chain carries TRBV2 and TRBJ1-4; D gene ambiguous. Between the trimmed V and J ends, which lost 2 bases and 5 bases, there was a span of 12 bases. Germline loops: CDR1 SNHLY, CDR2 FYNNEI. The CDR3 is 15 amino acids. The CDR3 loop reads CASSESGVGNEKLFF. CDR3 in DNA: TGTGCCAGCAGTGAATCGGGAGTTGGAAATGAAAAACTGTTTTTT.

This rearrangement joins TRBV12-3 or TRBV12-4 to TRBJ2-1, with a possible D match to TRBD1 (5 bases). V lost 6 bases and J 0 bases, leaving 12 bases between the germline ends. The CDR3 covers 15 residues. The CDR3 is CASRPQESSYNEQFF. The CDR3 nucleotides are TGTGCCAGCAGACCACAGGAAAGCTCCTACAATGAGCAGTTCTTC.

The V and J genes are TRBV19 and TRBJ2-5, with 9 positions matching TRBD2. Germline trimming cut 5 bases from V and 5 bases from J; bases unmatched to any gene: 9. CDR3 length: 15 amino acids. The V gene's germline CDR1 is LNHDA and CDR2 SQIVND (reference sequence). The chain's CDR3 is CASSVGIAGVETQYF. The CDR3 nucleotides read TGTGCCAGTAGTGTTGGGATAGCGGGGGTCGAGACCCAGTACTTC. The full variable domain, rest sourced from reference TRBV19 and TRBJ2-5, is DGGITQSPKYLFRKEGQNVTLSCEQNLNHDAMYWYRQDPGQGLRLIYYSQIVNDFQKGDIAEGYSVSREKKESFPLTVTSAQKNPTAFYLCASSVGIAGVETQYFGPGTRLLVL.

In its sample, this clonotype was seen a few times. The chain links TRBV7-8 to TRBJ2-7; 10 bases fit TRBD1. CDR3 length equals 16 residues. CDR1 and CDR2 (germline): SGHVS, FQNEAQ. Trimming cost V 5 bases and J 4 bases; bases outside gene matches: 11. CDR3 amino acids: CASSKLPGQGFYEQYF. CDR3 sequence (DNA): TGTGCCAGCAGCAAACTGCCGGGACAGGGGTTTTACGAGCAGTACTTC.

The rearrangement joins TRBV25-1 to TRBJ2-1, with D possibly being TRBD2 (5 bases). Trimming took 3 bases from V and 9 from J, leaving 15 bases between them. Germline V CDR1 and CDR2: MGHDK, SYGVNS. This CDR3 has 14 residues. Here the CDR3 DNA reads TGTGCCAGCAGTGATGGACCCTCGGAGGTTGAGCAGTTCTTC. Encoded protein: CASSDGPSEVEQFF.

The table lists this clonotype with a few counts. The chain uses TRBV19 and TRBJ2-1; TRBD2 agrees at 11 bases. Per the germline V gene, CDR1 is LNHDA and CDR2 is SQIVND (reference sequence). CDR3 length: 16 residues. V lost 4 bases to trimming and J lost 6 bases; unmatched junction nucleotides: 8. DNA for the CDR3: TGTGCCAGTAGTACGCGGACTAGCGGGCTAACCAATGAGCAGTTCTTC. Translated: CASSTRTSGLTNEQFF.

This clonotype was counted ten times or more. V is TRBV20-1 and J is TRBJ1-2; 8 positions match TRBD1. This CDR3 has 12 amino acids. From germline, CDR1 is DFQATT and CDR2 SNEGSKA (reference sequence). V lost 6 bases, J lost 8 bases, and 8 bases stayed unmatched. CDR3 DNA: TGCAGTGCCCCGACAGGGGCGTACGGCTACACCTTC. Protein: CSAPTGAYGYTF.

The V gene is TRBV6-5, the J gene TRBJ1-1, with D perhaps matching TRBD1 (5 bases). The CDR3 loop spans 15 amino acids. The germline V and J ends were trimmed by 0 bases and 1 base, with 9 bases remaining between them. The V gene's germline CDR1 is MNHEY and CDR2 SVGAGI. CDR3 amino acids: CASSYSIQGNTEAFF. CDR3 DNA sequence: TGTGCCAGCAGTTACTCGATCCAGGGGAACACTGAAGCTTTCTTT.

CDR3 DNA sequence: TGTGCCAGCAGCGCTTTGGACGGCCGAAATCAGCCCCAGCATTTT. It specifies CASSALDGRNQPQHF. The chain employs TRBV9 and TRBJ1-5; D is unresolved. Germline CDR1 is SGDLS and CDR2 is YYNGEE. The CDR3 has 15 amino acids. V shed 3 bases and J shed 4 bases, with 14 bases lying between them.

The table lists this clonotype with many counts. V is TRBV24-1 and J is TRBJ2-3; TRBD2 agrees at 14 bases. The V segment lost 9 bases and the J segment 5 bases; nucleotides outside the gene matches: 6. Germline values: CDR1 KGHDR, CDR2 SFDVKD. CDR3 size: 15 residues. The CDR3 loop reads CATGGLAGAIDTQYF. CDR3 nucleotide sequence: TGTGCCACCGGGGGACTAGCGGGGGCCATAGATACGCAGTATTTT.

This clonotype was seen repeatedly, ten times or more. The rearrangement joins TRBV10-2 to TRBJ1-2; TRBD1 is a possible D gene (5 bases). The V gene lost 3 bases and the J gene lost 0 bases, with 11 bases spanning the gap. CDR3 size: 15 residues. CDR1 is WSHSY, CDR2 SAAADI, per germline. CDR3 nucleotides: TGCGCCAGCAGTGATCTGACAGCAGCTAACTATGGCTACACCTTC. This encodes CASSDLTAANYGYTF.

This clonotype came up a few times. The rearrangement uses TRBV18 and TRBJ2-7, with D maybe TRBD1 (5 bases). The germline V gene encodes CDR1 KGHSH and CDR2 LQKENI. V was shortened by 6 bases and J by 5 bases, with 17 bases between the two germline ends. The CDR3 loop spans 14 amino acids. CDR3 DNA: TGTGCCAGCTCGTTCTCGCAGGGTAGTAACGAGCAGTACTTC. The encoded protein is CASSFSQGSNEQYF.

This clonotype was seen at least ten times. V and J are TRBV7-6 and TRBJ1-1, with 7 bases identical to TRBD1. The CDR3 is made up of 13 amino acids. J was trimmed by 5 bases and V by 5 bases; bases with no gene match: 5. Germline loops: CDR1 SGHVS, CDR2 FNYEAQ. CDR3 sequence: CASSQGVGTEAFF. As DNA, the CDR3 is TGTGCCAGCAGCCAGGGGGTTGGTACTGAAGCTTTCTTT.

The sample holds a few counts of this clonotype. This chain joins TRBV3-1 and TRBJ2-2; 12 bases map to TRBD2. CDR1 and CDR2 (germline): LGHDT, YNNKEL (reference sequence). J gave up 1 base and V 4 bases, and 7 bases lay outside the gene matches. The CDR3 has 18 amino acids. The CDR3, as DNA: TGTGCCAGCAGCCCCCTAGCGGGGGGGCCAGAGAACACCGGGGAGCTGTTTTTT. This sequence encodes CASSPLAGGPENTGELFF.

The V call is TRBV4-1, the J call TRBJ1-5; D remains ambiguous. CDR1 and CDR2 (germline): MGHRA, YSYEKL. The CDR3 runs to 15 residues. The V and J ends lost 1 base and 3 bases respectively, with 10 bases between them. CDR3 DNA sequence: TGCGCCAGCAGCCAAGCCGACATTAACAATCAGCCCCAGCATTTT. This encodes CASSQADINNQPQHF.

V is TRBV6-5 and J is TRBJ1-4, with no clear D. Germline loops: CDR1 MNHEY, CDR2 SVGAGI. V lost 2 bases to trimming and J lost 10 bases, with 14 bases between them. The CDR3 contains 14 residues. The CDR3 coding sequence is TGTGCCAGCAGTTACGGCGGGCGAAGCGGAAAACTGTTTTTT. Residues: CASSYGGRSGKLFF.

V and J are TRBV28 and TRBJ1-5; a possible D gene is TRBD1 (5 bases). Germline V gives CDR1 MDHEN, CDR2 SYDVKM. Trimming took off 2 bases at V and 0 bases at J, with 17 bases between the two ends. The CDR3 consists of 18 residues. CDR3 sequence: CASSLPLTYDSSNQPQHF. The CDR3 region has the DNA TGTGCCAGCAGTTTACCGCTTACTTACGACAGTAGCAATCAGCCCCAGCATTTT.

This clonotype was observed a handful of times. This chain connects TRBV14 to TRBJ1-6; D remains unclear. Germline CDR1 and CDR2: SGHDN and FVKESK. This CDR3 spans 13 amino acids. V was clipped by 4 bases and J by 9 bases, with 10 bases between them. For the CDR3, the DNA is TGTGCCAGCAGCCTCAGTGGGAGTTCACCCCTCCACTTT. Translation gives CASSLSGSSPLHF.

The table lists this clonotype with many counts. This chain uses TRBV20-1 with TRBJ2-1, with 8 bases fitting TRBD1. CDR3 length equals 14 residues. Germline lookup yields CDR1 DFQATT and CDR2 SNEGSKA (reference sequence). The ends lost 3 bases at V and 7 bases at J; junction bases unmatched: 8. Here the CDR3 DNA reads TGCAGTGCTAGGGCCGCGGACAGGGCGAATGAGCAGTTCTTC. Residues: CSARAADRANEQFF.

The sample holds many counts of this clonotype. The rearrangement joins TRBV4-2 to TRBJ2-3; D gene uncertain. The CDR3 has 17 amino acids. Germline CDR1 LGHNA, CDR2 YNFKEQ. The V gene lost 0 bases and the J gene lost 0 bases, with 13 bases spanning the gap. The CDR3 DNA reads as TGTGCCAGCAGCCAAGATTATCGCGGATCTAGCACAGATACGCAGTATTTT. Translation: CASSQDYRGSSTDTQYF.